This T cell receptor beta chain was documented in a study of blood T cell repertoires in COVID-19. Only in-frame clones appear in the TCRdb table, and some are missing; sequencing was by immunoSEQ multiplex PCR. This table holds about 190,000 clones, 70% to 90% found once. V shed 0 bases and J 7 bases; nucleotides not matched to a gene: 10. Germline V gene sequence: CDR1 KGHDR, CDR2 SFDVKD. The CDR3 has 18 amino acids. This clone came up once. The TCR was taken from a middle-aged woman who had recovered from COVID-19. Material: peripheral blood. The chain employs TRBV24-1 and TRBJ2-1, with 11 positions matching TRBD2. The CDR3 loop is CATSDLNTLAGDSNEQFF. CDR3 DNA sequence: TGTGCCACCAGTGATTTGAATACACTAGCGGGAGATAGTAATGAGCAGTTCTTC.